The present TCR beta chain was sequenced within a study of blood T cell repertoires in COVID-19. TCRdb keeps only in-frame clones here, not all; method: immunoSEQ multiplex PCR. The sample records over 150,000 clones, approximately 83% being singletons. CDR1 and CDR2 from the germline V gene are LGHDT and YNNKEL (reference sequence). V shed 2 bases, J shed 1 base, and the junction held 5 bases outside the gene matches. This CDR3 is 16 amino acids long. The source of this sequence is a woman aged 60-75 years with acute or convalescent COVID-19. What was sequenced was peripheral blood. The chain couples TRBV3-1 (or the pseudogene TRBV3-2) to TRBJ2-3; TRBD2 matches 8 bases. The CDR3 reads CASSQPAGAGTDTQYF. In DNA, the CDR3 is TGTGCCAGCAGCCAACCAGCGGGGGCCGGCACAGATACGCAGTATTTT.